This TCR beta chain appears in the sequencing data of a study of blood T cell repertoires in COVID-19. Across the whole study: T cells, B-cell-depleted T cells, or PBMCs supplied cDNA or gDNA.

CDR1 and CDR2 (germline): SGHNT, YYREEE (reference sequence). The trim removed 4 bases at V and 1 base at J, leaving 2 bases unmatched. The CDR3 contains 16 residues. Assay: immunoSEQ multiplex PCR; the TCRdb copy retains only in-frame clones and omits some. In the table there are about 250,000 clones, 80% to 90% of which are singletons. The sequence was collected from a man older than 75 with acute or convalescent COVID-19. Sequenced material: peripheral blood. V usage is TRBV5-4 and J usage is TRBJ2-3, with 14 bases matching TRBD2. This CDR3 reads CASSTGLAGGTDTQYF. CDR3 nucleotides: TGTGCCAGCAGCACGGGACTAGCGGGAGGCACAGATACGCAGTATTTT.